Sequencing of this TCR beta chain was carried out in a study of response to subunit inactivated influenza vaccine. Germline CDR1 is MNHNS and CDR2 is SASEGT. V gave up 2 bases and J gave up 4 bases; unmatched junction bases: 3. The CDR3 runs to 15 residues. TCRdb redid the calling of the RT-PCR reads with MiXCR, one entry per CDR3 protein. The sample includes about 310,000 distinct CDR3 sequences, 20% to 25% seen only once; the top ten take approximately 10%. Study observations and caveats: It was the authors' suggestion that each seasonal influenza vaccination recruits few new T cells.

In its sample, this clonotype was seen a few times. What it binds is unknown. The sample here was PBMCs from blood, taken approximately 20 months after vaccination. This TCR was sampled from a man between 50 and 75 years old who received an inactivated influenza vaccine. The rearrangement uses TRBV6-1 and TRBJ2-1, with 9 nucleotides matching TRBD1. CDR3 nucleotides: TGTGCCAGCAGTGAATGGACAGGGGTGTACAATGAGCAGTTCTTC. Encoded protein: CASSEWTGVYNEQFF.